This TCR beta chain came from a study of T cell responses to AZD1222 COVID-19 vaccine (dated by TCRdb to about 2021). With respect to the entire study: AZD1222 recipients with second doses at about 4 weeks or about 12 weeks were pooled, because spike-specific TCR depth and breadth did not differ between schedules. Trial participants were enrolled by age into subgroups of 18-55, 56-69 and 70-plus years, and 148, 28 and 57 TCR-sequenced participants, respectively, were included in these subgroups. A total of 230 or so trial participants underwent TCR sequencing, of whom approximately 210 received two doses of AZD1222 and about 26 received two doses of the MenACWY control vaccine. The study at large found these results: The 56-69-year group was small, and its depth increase did not reach significance, likely because of low power. Conclusions about previously exposed vaccinees were limited because only six AZD1222 recipients were SARS-CoV-2 seropositive at baseline. Most participants were white British and females outnumbered males, and the authors suggested that clonal diversity may have been underestimated. Because no day 14 peak-response samples were available, the repertoires could be characterized only after the peak T cell response. Spike-specific TCR breadth and depth rose significantly after two AZD1222 doses compared with day 0 and with MenACWY recipients. CD4 TCRs associated with the vaccine covered the entire spike protein, and the dominant responses were in regions 160-218 and 743-854. Reportedly, almost half of the unique spike-specific TCRs recognized epitopes lying outside the regions that are mutated in the B.1.351 and B.1.1.7 variants.

In the paper's terms, the time point label means: baseline before first vaccination. Vaccinee samples came from UK trials COV001 and COV002, including a single-blind randomized controlled phase 2/3 trial of AZD1222 (ChAdOx1 nCoV-19) in healthy adults. For TCRbeta chain sequencing, PBMC samples from trial participants were taken at day 0 and at day 28 after the second dose. The CDR3 regions of human TCRbeta chains were subjected to immunosequencing. Per the source publication's procedure: TCRs in the repertoires were compared against a reference library of SARS-CoV-2-specific TCRs that had been generated with the MIRA antigen-specificity platform. Breadth was defined as the fraction of unique TCRs that were SARS-CoV-2-associated. Depth was defined as the fraction of total T cells that were SARS-CoV-2-associated. Each spike-specific TCR was assigned to its reactive spike region and to a CD4 or CD8 class using the MIRA data. Log10-transformed breadth and depth values were compared by one-way ANOVA with Sidak's multiple comparisons tests. Sourced from immuneACCESS, this table was stored by TCRdb with only in-frame sequences that have V and J called. A share of the clones is absent; for the studies checked, an unresolved V gene accounts for under half, and the remainder has no known explanation. V, J and clone size reflect that table, while D and trimming were determined from the DNA. This sample gives about 130,000 clones in total; around 89% of them show up just once. Clones ranked in the top ten supply around 1.5% of the sample.

Comment on this clone: What this receptor recognizes is not known. Base qualities were left out, and no much larger clone turns up one base away.

Per the germline V gene, MNHEY is the CDR1 and SVGAGI is the CDR2. V is pared back by 6 bases and J by 3 bases, with 14 bases lying between the germline termini. The CDR3 sequence holds 15 residues, the cysteine and phenylalanine included. Only the CDR3 DNA stays, 45 bases, in frame from base 1. The receptor was isolated from an adult in good health. The starting material was peripheral blood, obtained on day 0 of AZD1222 vaccination. The receptor chain draws on TRBV6-5 and TRBJ2-2; the D region possibly corresponds to TRBD2 (5 bases align). This receptor carries the CDR3 CASSQWLEDTGELFF. In nucleotides, the sequence is TGTGCCAGCAGCCAATGGTTGGAGGACACCGGGGAGCTGTTTTTT.